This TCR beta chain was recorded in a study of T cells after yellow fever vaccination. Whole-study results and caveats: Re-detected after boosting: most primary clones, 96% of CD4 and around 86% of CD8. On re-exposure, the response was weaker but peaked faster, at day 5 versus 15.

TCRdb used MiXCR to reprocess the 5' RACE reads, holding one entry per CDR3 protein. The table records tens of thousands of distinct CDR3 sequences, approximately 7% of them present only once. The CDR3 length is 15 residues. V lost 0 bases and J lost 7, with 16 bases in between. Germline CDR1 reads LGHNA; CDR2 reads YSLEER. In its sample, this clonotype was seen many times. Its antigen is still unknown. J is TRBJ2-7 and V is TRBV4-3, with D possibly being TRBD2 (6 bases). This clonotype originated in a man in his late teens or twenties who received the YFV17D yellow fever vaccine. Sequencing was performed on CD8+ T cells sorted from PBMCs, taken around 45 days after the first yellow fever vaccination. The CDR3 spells CASSQDHGGYYEQYF. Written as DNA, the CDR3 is TGCGCCAGCAGCCAAGATCATGGGGGGTATTATGAGCAGTACTTC.